This T cell receptor beta chain was recorded in a study of shared clonotypes between healthy human individuals. Across the whole study: Each donor's CD8 memory used one plate, CD8 naive two, each CD4 subset three.

CDR1 is MDHEN and CDR2 is SYDVKM in the germline V gene. This CDR3 is 16 amino acids long. The V gene end was trimmed by 6 bases and the J gene end by 5 bases; junction bases not matched to a gene: 15. Overall study results and limits: Clonotypes which were not shared had lower generation probabilities than clonotypes that all four donors shared. Clonotype sharing across a handful of donors was observed for about 4.8% of naive CD4 clonotypes.

Each cell subset's genomic DNA was divided evenly among several immunoSEQ plates. Clones were read by immunoSEQ multiplex PCR, and TCRdb kept only the in-frame ones, dropping some. The sample consists of hundreds of thousands of clones, around 96% of them appearing once. For this clone: As yet, its antigen is unknown.

Naive CD8 populations comprised CD45RO-negative cells positively selected for CCR7, excluding terminally differentiated effector memory CD45RA+ cells. This receptor was identified in a woman in her twenties or thirties in good health. Specimen: naive CD8+ T cells sorted from blood. The chain recombines TRBV28 with TRBJ2-5, with 7 nucleotides matching TRBD1. The CDR3 region is CASSQPTGVFRETQYF. DNA for the CDR3: TGTGCCAGCAGCCAGCCAACAGGGGTCTTTCGGGAGACCCAGTACTTC.